Included here is one T cell receptor (beta chain) sequence, with context. This entry belongs to a study of chemoradiotherapy in HPV16-positive cancers. Some clones are missing from TCRdb's copy, which holds only in-frame ones; the method was immunoSEQ multiplex PCR. The repertoire holds about 29,000 clones, with about 90% as singletons. CDR3 length equals 15 residues. Germline CDR1 reads ENHRY; CDR2 reads SYGVKD. Trimming removed 3 bases from V and 7 bases from J, with 15 bases in between. The receptor was derived from a human donor with HPV-associated anogenital cancer. Specimen: blood, collected from a patient who underwent chemoradiotherapy. The chain recombines TRBV10-3 with TRBJ1-4; TRBD1 might be the D (5 bases). CDR3 protein: CAISDSRVLSEKLFF. In nucleotides, the CDR3 is TGTGCCATCAGTGATTCCAGGGTTTTAAGTGAAAAACTGTTTTTT.